The source of this TCR beta chain is a study of brain T cells in children with intractable seizures. Points from the study as a whole: HCMV serostatus was not known, and viral specificity came from CDR3 similarity only. Absence of clones before surgery may stem from lower sequencing depth.

Only cases whose brain tissue showed the highest T cell transcript signatures were sequenced. Pre-surgery treatment included at least one anti-epileptic drug. Details on this clone: The target antigen is unknown.

V lost 6 bases to trimming and J lost 4 bases, with 16 bases between them. The CDR3 length is 15 residues. Germline V gene data show CDR1 as ENHRY and CDR2 as SYGVKD. TCRdb's copy holds only in-frame clones and misses some; the assay was immunoSEQ multiplex PCR. The data contain roughly 23,000 clones, approximately 94% of them singletons. The input for sequencing was peripheral blood, taken at surgery. The chain carries TRBV10-3 and TRBJ1-3; a possible D gene is TRBD1 (6 bases). The receptor was derived from a boy between 10 and 17 years old with focal cortical dysplasia and intractable seizures. Written as DNA, the CDR3 is TGTGCCATCAGGGCAACAGGGAATTCCGGAAACACCATATATTTT. Its protein is CAIRATGNSGNTIYF.